This TCR beta chain was obtained from a study of OX40 agonist ivuxolimab in advanced cancers. Study information: Three patients showed partial responses: one hepatocellular carcinoma and two cutaneous melanoma cases. Study-wide results and limits: At 0.1 to 3.0 mg/kg and by week 6, clonal expansion occurred in CD4+ and CD8+ blood T cells.

Comment on this clone: What it binds is unknown.

Only in-frame clones appear in the TCRdb table, and some are missing; sequencing was by immunoSEQ multiplex PCR. The table has about 83,000 clones, roughly 83% seen once. The V end lost 3 bases, the J end lost 2 bases, and 15 bases lay between the germline ends. CDR1 SNHLY and CDR2 FYNNEI come from the germline V gene. The CDR3 is 16 residues long. Baseline, cycle 4 day 1, and cycle 7 day 1 were the blood sampling points. V is TRBV2 and J is TRBJ2-3, with D perhaps given as TRBD1 or TRBD2 (5 bases each). This clonotype was obtained from an adult with an advanced solid tumor such as melanoma, head and neck, liver or kidney cancer. Sequences were derived from CD4+ or CD8+ T cells sorted from blood, sampled in a trial of the OX40 agonist ivuxolimab. This CDR3 reads CASSDPGRDHTDTQYF. The DNA of the CDR3 is TGTGCCAGCAGTGACCCGGGTCGGGACCACACAGATACGCAGTATTTT.